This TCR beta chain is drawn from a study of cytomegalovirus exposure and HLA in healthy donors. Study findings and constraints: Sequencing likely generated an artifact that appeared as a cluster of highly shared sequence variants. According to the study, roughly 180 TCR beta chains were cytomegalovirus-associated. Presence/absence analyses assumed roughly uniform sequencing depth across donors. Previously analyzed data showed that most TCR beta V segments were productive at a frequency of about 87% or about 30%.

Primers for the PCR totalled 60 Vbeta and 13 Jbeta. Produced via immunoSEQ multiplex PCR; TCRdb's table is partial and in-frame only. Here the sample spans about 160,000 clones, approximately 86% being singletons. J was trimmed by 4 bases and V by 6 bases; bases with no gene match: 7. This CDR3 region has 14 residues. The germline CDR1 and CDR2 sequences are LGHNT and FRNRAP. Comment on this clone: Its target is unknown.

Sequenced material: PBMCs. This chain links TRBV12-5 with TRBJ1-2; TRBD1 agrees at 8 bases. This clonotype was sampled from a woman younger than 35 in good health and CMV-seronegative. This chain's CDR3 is CASGLRQGSYGYTF. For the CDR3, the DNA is TGTGCTAGTGGCCTTCGACAGGGGAGCTATGGCTACACCTTC.